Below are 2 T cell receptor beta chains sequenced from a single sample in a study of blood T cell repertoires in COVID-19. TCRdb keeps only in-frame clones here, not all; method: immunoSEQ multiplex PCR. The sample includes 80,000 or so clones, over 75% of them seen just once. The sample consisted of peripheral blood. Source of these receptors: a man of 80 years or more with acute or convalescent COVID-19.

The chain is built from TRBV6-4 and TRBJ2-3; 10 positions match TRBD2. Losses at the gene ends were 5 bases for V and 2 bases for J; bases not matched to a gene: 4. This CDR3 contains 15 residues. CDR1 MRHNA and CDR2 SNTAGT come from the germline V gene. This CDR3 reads CASSPGLANTDTQYF. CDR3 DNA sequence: TGTGCCAGCAGTCCGGGACTAGCGAACACAGATACGCAGTATTTT.

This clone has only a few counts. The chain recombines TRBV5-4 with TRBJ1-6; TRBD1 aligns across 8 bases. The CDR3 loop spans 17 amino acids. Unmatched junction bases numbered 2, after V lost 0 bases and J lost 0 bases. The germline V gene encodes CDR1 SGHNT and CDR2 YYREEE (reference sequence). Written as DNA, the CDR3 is TGTGCCAGCAGCTTGGGGACAGGGAGCTCCTATAATTCACCCCTCCACTTT. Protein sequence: CASSLGTGSSYNSPLHF.